This T cell receptor beta chain originates from a study of T-cell reconstitution after alpha-beta-depleted transplantation in children (dated by TCRdb to 2016 to 2017). With respect to the entire study: T-cell immune reconstitution after TCRalphabeta/CD19-depleted allogeneic hematopoietic cell transplantation in children was quantitatively tracked in the study by means of TCR repertoire profiling.

Reading from cysteine to phenylalanine, the CDR3 counts 15 amino acids. Left in the record is the CDR3 DNA by itself, 45 bases read in frame from the first base. CDR1 is given as SGDLS and CDR2 as YYNGEE, both from the germline V gene. Concerning this clonotype: It lacks a known antigen. One junction end does not reproduce the germline sequence, and a read error may be involved.

The sample's treatment or condition label, in plain terms: allogeneic hematopoietic cell transplantation with graft depleted of TCRalphabeta T cells and CD19 B cells. TCRalphabeta/CD19-depleted allogeneic hematopoietic cell grafts were given to the transplant recipients, all of whom were children. The library was produced with PCR. The reads were generated on an Illumina HiSeq 2500. TCR libraries were prepared with molecular barcoding, using unique molecular identifiers to normalize TCRbeta repertoire quantification. TCRdb reprocessing: public reads trimmed at Q25 with fastp, clones called with MiXCR, in-frame beta chains kept. Rows with one shared CDR3 protein collapse into an entry with the most common genes and DNA. Here the sample has about 440,000 distinct CDR3 sequences; approximately 41% occur a single time. Under 35% of the sample is held by the ten biggest clonotypes. Beyond this particular receptor, the publication reports: The frequencies of hyperexpanded clones fell over the following months, and after one year, T-cell counts and TCRbeta diversity were mostly attributed to newly produced T cells. In some patients, the high TCRbeta diversity seen at day 60 was put down to recipient T cells and intrathymic progenitors that had survived conditioning. The apparently early recovery of alphabetaT-cell counts about two months after transplant reportedly depended on only several hundred rapidly expanded clones that came from non-depleted graft cells.

The receptor was derived from a girl aged 2 to 9 with aplastic anemia, due to receive a stem cell transplant. This specimen consisted of PBMCs, obtained before TCRalphabeta/CD19-depleted stem cell transplant. The rearranged chain carries TRBV9 and TRBJ2-5; 7 bases in the junction line up with TRBD2. The sequence in DNA is TGTGCCAACAGCACCTTAGCGGGTAGGCCAGAGACCCAGTACTTC. It is translated as CANSTLAGRPETQYF.